This TCR beta chain stems from a study of long-term antiretroviral therapy in people with HIV. immunoSEQ v3.0 was run at survey level. A per-sample goal of about 35,000-50,000 T-cell genomes was targeted by sequencing. The protocol was immunoSEQ multiplex PCR, while the TCRdb copy is restricted to in-frame clones and leaves out a portion. This table has 25,000 or so clones, 65% to 85% appearing once. Study-wide points: Relative to control repertoires, HIV repertoires exhibited narrower CDR3 length ranges.

The CDR3 is 16 residues long. CDR1 is SGHTS, CDR2 YDEGEE, per germline. Trimming took off 3 bases at V and 1 base at J, with 15 bases between the two ends. A word on this clone: Its antigen remains unknown.

The clonotype was recovered from a man younger than 35 with HIV. The source was unsorted PBMCs, collected 3 years after starting antiretroviral therapy. V usage is TRBV5-8 and J usage is TRBJ2-3; a possible D gene is TRBD2 (7 bases). CDR3 protein: CASSWGGGARTDTQYF. CDR3 sequence (DNA): TGTGCCAGCAGCTGGGGGGGCGGGGCGCGCACAGATACGCAGTATTTT.